The 25 T cell receptor beta chains below all came from one sample that was sequenced in a study of cytomegalovirus exposure and HLA in healthy donors. 13 Jbeta primers and 60 Vbeta primers were used for the PCR. TCRdb keeps only in-frame clones here, not all; method: immunoSEQ multiplex PCR. This table holds fewer than 150,000 clones, roughly three quarters found once. The sample consisted of PBMCs. The receptor set was obtained from a man aged 35 to 55 in good health and CMV-seronegative.

The chain employs TRBV6-5 and TRBJ1-2; D not resolved. CDR1 MNHEY and CDR2 SVGAGI come from the germline V gene. The ends were cut back, 2 bases at V and 4 bases at J, with 14 bases in the middle. The CDR3 extends over 15 amino acids. The CDR3 DNA reads as TGTGCCAGCAGTTACGGTTACGGAGACTCCTATGGCTACACCTTC. Its protein product is CASSYGYGDSYGYTF.

This sequence joins TRBV25-1 and TRBJ2-7; 7 bases match TRBD2. With V trimmed by 8 bases and J by 5 bases, 9 bases remained unmatched. Germline V CDR1 and CDR2: MGHDK, SYGVNS. The CDR3 totals 13 residues. The CDR3: CASRLAGAHEQYF. Written as DNA, the CDR3 is TGTGCCAGCCGCCTGGCGGGAGCTCACGAGCAGTACTTC.

The chain is built from TRBV7-2 and TRBJ1-1; 9 nucleotides agree with TRBD1. The junction had 2 bases not matched to a gene; V was cut back by 2 bases and J by 4 bases. In germline, CDR1 is SGHTA, CDR2 FQGNSA. The CDR3 length is 14 residues. As DNA, the CDR3 is TGTGCCAGCAGCTTAACAGGGGGCATCACTGAAGCTTTCTTT. This sequence encodes CASSLTGGITEAFF.

This clone has more than one count but fewer than ten. The V and J genes are TRBV6-4 and TRBJ1-5, with D uncertain. There are 13 residues in the CDR3. V was shortened by 3 bases and J by 4 bases, with 7 bases between the two germline ends. CDR1 and CDR2 from the germline V gene are MRHNA and SNTAGT. The CDR3 sequence: CASSESRNQPQHF. CDR3 sequence (DNA): TGTGCCAGCAGTGAAAGCCGAAATCAGCCCCAGCATTTT.

The chain employs TRBV7-3 and TRBJ2-3; 8 bases are a match to TRBD1. The CDR3 runs 16 residues. J lost 0 bases, V lost 5 bases, and 7 bases had no gene match. Germline V gene data show CDR1 as SGHTA and CDR2 as FQGTGA. For the CDR3, the DNA is TGTGCCAGCAGCCCCCGACAGGGGAGGAGCACAGATACGCAGTATTTT. As protein: CASSPRQGRSTDTQYF.

V and J are TRBV7-2 and TRBJ2-1, with a weak D call TRBD1 (5 bases). The V end was cut by 5 bases, the J end by 5 bases, with 22 bases between. The germline V gene has CDR1 SGHTA and CDR2 FQGNSA. The CDR3 runs to 17 residues. CDR3 protein: CASSTGNVDRRDNEQFF. The CDR3 DNA follows: TGTGCCAGCAGCACAGGAAACGTGGACCGACGCGACAATGAGCAGTTCTTC. Based on the CDR3 plus reference TRBV7-2 and TRBJ2-1, the full variable domain is GAGVSQSPSNKVTEKGKDVELRCDPISGHTALYWYRQSLGQGLEFLIYFQGNSAPDKSGLPSDRFSAERTGGSVSTLTIQRTQQEDSAVYLCASSTGNVDRRDNEQFFGPGTRLTVL.

This chain joins TRBV6-6 and TRBJ2-5, with 7 bases aligning to TRBD2. Germline assignment: CDR1 MNHNY and CDR2 SVGAGI (reference sequence). With V trimmed by 6 bases and J by 7 bases, 2 bases remained unmatched. The CDR3 is 11 amino acids. This CDR3 is CASRGRATQYF. The CDR3 region has the DNA TGTGCCAGCAGAGGGAGGGCGACCCAGTACTTC.

This chain links TRBV5-1 with TRBJ1-4, with 9 nucleotides matching TRBD1. This CDR3 spans 18 amino acids. V was pared by 0 bases and J by 3 bases, with 9 bases of the junction left unmatched. Looked up from germline, CDR1 is SGHRS and CDR2 is YFSETQ. CDR3 sequence: CASSLGGQGGSPNEKLFF. CDR3 DNA sequence: TGCGCCAGCAGCTTGGGGGGACAGGGAGGATCCCCTAATGAAAAACTGTTTTTT.

The rearrangement links TRBV5-6 to TRBJ2-7, with 9 bases matching TRBD2. Per germline, CDR1 SGHDT and CDR2 YYEEEE. V dropped 4 bases and J dropped 5; count of bases not matched to a gene: 7. The CDR3 is made up of 14 amino acids. CDR3 loop: CASSPVAGANEQYF. CDR3 coding DNA: TGTGCCAGCAGCCCCGTAGCGGGAGCAAACGAGCAGTACTTC. Complete variable domain (other parts from reference TRBV5-6 and TRBJ2-7): DAGVTQSPTHLIKTRGQQVTLRCSPKSGHDTVSWYQQALGQGPQFIFQYYEEEERQRGNFPDRFSGHQFPNYSSELNVNALLLGDSALYLCASSPVAGANEQYFGPGTRLTVT.

The rearrangement joins TRBV18 to TRBJ2-7; 13 bases are shared with TRBD2. The germline V gene has CDR1 KGHSH and CDR2 LQKENI. The CDR3 extends over 16 amino acids. Trimming took 3 bases from V and 4 from J; bases not matched to a gene: 6. The CDR3 coding sequence is TGTGCCAGCTCACCGAGGACTAGCGGGAGCGGGTACGAGCAGTACTTC. Protein product: CASSPRTSGSGYEQYF. The full variable domain, in which reference TRBV18 and TRBJ2-7 provide the parts outside the CDR3, is NAGVMQNPRHLVRRRGQEARLRCSPMKGHSHVYWYRQLPEEGLKFMVYLQKENIIDESGMPKERFSAEFPKEGPSILRIQQVVRGDSAAYFCASSPRTSGSGYEQYFGPGTRLTVT.

The chain recombines TRBV2 with TRBJ1-6, with 7 bases that match TRBD1. The CDR3 is 13 amino acids. CDR1 is SNHLY, CDR2 FYNNEI, per germline. Unmatched junction bases numbered 3, after V lost 6 bases and J lost 7 bases. DNA of the CDR3: TGTGCCAGCAGAGGGACAGCCAATTCACCCCTCCACTTT. This gives the protein CASRGTANSPLHF.

The chain couples TRBV10-3 to TRBJ2-1, with D maybe TRBD1 (5 bases). With 6 bases removed from V and 0 bases from J, the gap between germline ends came to 21 bases. Looked up from germline, CDR1 is ENHRY and CDR2 is SYGVKD. The CDR3 is 18 residues long. CDR3 bases: TGTGCCATCAGCTCCTCAGGGAACCGCGGTAGCTCCTACAATGAGCAGTTCTTC. This encodes CAISSSGNRGSSYNEQFF.

This clone was seen a single time. The rearrangement links TRBV6-1 to TRBJ2-1; TRBD1 is a possible D gene (5 bases). V was cut by 5 bases and J by 2 bases, with 19 bases left in between. The CDR3 covers 17 residues. The germline CDR1 and CDR2 sequences are MNHNS and SASEGT. The CDR3 DNA is TGTGCCAGCAGTAAAGAAGGGCGGCAGGGCCCCTACAATGAGCAGTTCTTC. Translation gives CASSKEGRQGPYNEQFF.

The rearrangement uses TRBV27 and TRBJ2-7, with 7 positions matching TRBD2. The CDR3 is 15 residues long. Germline V lookup: CDR1 MNHEY, CDR2 SMNVEV (reference sequence). Germline trimming cut 3 bases from V and 6 bases from J; bases unmatched to any gene: 11. The CDR3 sequence is CASSFLPRESAEQYF. The DNA for the CDR3 is TGTGCCAGCAGTTTTCTCCCGCGGGAGTCGGCCGAGCAGTACTTC.

The J gene is TRBJ1-6, the V gene TRBV27; TRBD1 agrees at 7 bases. In germline, CDR1 is MNHEY, CDR2 SMNVEV (reference sequence). The length of the CDR3 is 17 residues. Unmatched junction bases numbered 10, after V lost 4 bases and J lost 4 bases. CDR3 residues: CASSSTTGMGYNSPLHF. In nucleotides, the CDR3 is TGTGCCAGCAGTTCAACGACAGGGATGGGGTATAATTCACCCCTCCACTTT.

This chain joins TRBV11-3 and TRBJ2-2; 10 bases align to TRBD2. V was pared by 5 bases and J by 2 bases, with 11 bases of the junction left unmatched. The germline V gene has CDR1 SGHNT and CDR2 YENEEA. This CDR3 has 18 residues. This CDR3 reads CASSLRGLAGANTGELFF. In DNA form, the CDR3 reads TGTGCCAGCAGCCTCCGTGGTCTAGCGGGAGCTAACACCGGGGAGCTGTTTTTT.

The chain uses TRBV29-1 and TRBJ2-7; D perhaps matches TRBD2 (6 bases). The CDR3 totals 11 residues. Germline-derived CDR1 and CDR2 are SQVTM and ANQGSEA. The CDR3 DNA follows: TGCAGTGCTTGGGAGGCGTACGAGCAGTACTTC. It yields the protein CSAWEAYEQYF.

The J gene is TRBJ2-7, the V gene TRBV9, with D possibly TRBD2 on 6 matching bases. The CDR3 is 13 amino acids. The V end was cut by 3 bases, the J end by 5 bases, with 12 bases between. CDR1 and CDR2 from the germline V gene are SGDLS and YYNGEE. CDR3 in DNA: TGTGCCAGCAGCGCCGCCGGGGGTAACGAGCAGTACTTC. Its protein product is CASSAAGGNEQYF.

This chain links TRBV7-9 with TRBJ1-2; 9 bases agree with TRBD1. Germline V gene lookup returns CDR1 SEHNR and CDR2 FQNEAQ (reference sequence). V was pared by 5 bases and J by 3 bases, with 4 bases of the junction left unmatched. The CDR3 runs to 14 residues. This CDR3 is CASSPTGGHYGYTF. The CDR3 DNA is TGTGCCAGCAGCCCGACAGGGGGGCACTATGGCTACACCTTC.

This sequence joins TRBV7-8 and TRBJ1-4; possibly TRBD1 for D (6 bases). The CDR3 contains 16 residues. Germline assignment: CDR1 SGHVS and CDR2 FQNEAQ. V was shortened by 5 bases and J by 7 bases, with 20 bases between the two germline ends. The CDR3 protein is CASSGGEALRGEKLFF. DNA for the CDR3: TGTGCCAGCAGCGGGGGGGAGGCTCTCAGGGGTGAAAAACTGTTTTTT. The full variable domain, in which reference TRBV7-8 and TRBJ1-4 provide the parts outside the CDR3, is GAGVSQSPRYKVAKRGQDVALRCDPISGHVSLFWYQQALGQGPEFLTYFQNEAQLDKSGLPSDRFFAERPEGSVSTLKIQRTQQEDSAVYLCASSGGEALRGEKLFFGSGTQLSVL.

The genes are TRBV7-2 and TRBJ2-5, with 8 bases lining up with TRBD2. Trimming cost V 1 base and J 14 bases; bases outside gene matches: 18. The CDR3 contains 16 residues. Germline V gene data show CDR1 as SGHTA and CDR2 as FQGNSA. This chain's CDR3 is CASSLEPAGGLLGYYF. CDR3 bases: TGTGCCAGCAGCTTAGAACCGGCGGGAGGTCTACTGGGTTATTACTTC.

The chain joins TRBV11-2 to TRBJ1-4, with a tentative D call TRBD1 (5 bases). The CDR3 length is 17 residues. Germline-derived CDR1 and CDR2 are SGHAT and FQNNGV. V shed 5 bases and J shed 5 bases, with 21 bases lying between them. The CDR3 loop is CASSPLGVGTRNEKLFF. The CDR3 nucleotides are TGTGCCAGCAGCCCCCTAGGGGTTGGGACTAGAAATGAAAAACTGTTTTTT.

The chain joins TRBV9 to TRBJ2-7; D is perhaps TRBD2 (7 bases). The CDR3 totals 14 residues. The V and J ends lost 2 bases and 6 bases respectively, with 15 bases between them. Germline loops: CDR1 SGDLS, CDR2 YYNGEE. CDR3 amino acids: CASSVFGGPGEQYF. DNA for the CDR3: TGTGCCAGCAGCGTCTTCGGGGGGCCGGGCGAGCAGTACTTC.

Concerning this clone: The junction departs from germline at one end; a sequencing error may be responsible. The V call is TRBV30, the J call TRBJ1-1, with TRBD1 as a possible D gene (5 bases). CDR3 length: 13 amino acids. CDR1 and CDR2 from the germline V gene are GTSNPN and SVGIG (reference sequence). The CDR3 loop is CAGSWQGPTEAFF. In nucleotides, the CDR3 is TGTGCCGGGAGTTGGCAGGGCCCCACTGAAGCTTTCTTT.

The genes are TRBV4-2 and TRBJ2-3; maybe TRBD2 (5 bases). CDR1 LGHNA and CDR2 YNFKEQ come from the germline V gene. The CDR3 has 17 amino acids. V was trimmed by 1 base and J by 0 bases, leaving 14 bases between them. The CDR3 protein is CASSQVVGGPSTDTQYF. CDR3 in DNA: TGTGCCAGCAGCCAAGTCGTTGGCGGGCCTAGCACAGATACGCAGTATTTT.